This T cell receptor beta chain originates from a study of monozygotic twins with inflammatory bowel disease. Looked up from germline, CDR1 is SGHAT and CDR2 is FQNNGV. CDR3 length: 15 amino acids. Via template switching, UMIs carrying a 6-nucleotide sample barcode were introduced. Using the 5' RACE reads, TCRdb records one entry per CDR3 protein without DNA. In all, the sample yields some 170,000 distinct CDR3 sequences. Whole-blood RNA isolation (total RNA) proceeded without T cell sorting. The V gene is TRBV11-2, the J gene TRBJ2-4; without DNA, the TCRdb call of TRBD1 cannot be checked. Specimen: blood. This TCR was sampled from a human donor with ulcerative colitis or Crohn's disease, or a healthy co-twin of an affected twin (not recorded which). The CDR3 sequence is CASSLNRGHGNIQYF.